This T cell receptor (beta chain) was identified in a study of T and B cells in COVID-19 patients (dated by TCRdb to the early 2020s). About the investigation overall: In this study, adaptive immunity was profiled in COVID-19 patients who either had active infection or had recovered, using TRB and IGH repertoire sequencing of peripheral blood. Of the 20 patients in the active-infection cohort, about 17 had comorbidities associated with unfavorable COVID-19 outcome. In the active-infection cohort, about 60% of the 20 patients were critically ill and required mechanical ventilation or ECMO. A couple of patients were included in both the recovered and active cohorts because samples were available from active disease and after recovery. An age-matched reference group of a few dozen healthy donors negative for COVID-19 antibodies was used as the comparison for repertoire analyses. As many as 9 follow-up blood samples were taken per patient, and some of the samples covered different disease stages within the same individual. The recovered cohort included more than 15 patients who contributed some 21 samples, and most of those patients had mild to moderate COVID-19 that was managed on an outpatient basis. Patients in the recovered cohort had a median age of approximately 36 years, compared with 67 years for patients in the active-infection cohort. Over 7.5 million TCR sequences were analysed from a TCR and BCR sequence repository that comprised 30 to 45 patients and approximately 67 time points. Broad study findings and their caveats: TRB repertoires were found to be highly clonal in active COVID-19, whereas diversity and richness at recovery were found to rise above healthy donor levels. Blood samples obtained from mildly ill patients during symptoms, as well as early samples obtained from severe cases, were available only in scarce numbers. A total of around 2,100 TCR clusters were exclusive to the recovered cohort, and around 32 of those clusters were low-pGen clusters. Patients with COVID-19 were reported to show strongly skewed TRBV/TRBJ gene usage. The cohort was considered too small for HLA contributions to COVID-19 susceptibility or severity to be assessed. Specific T cell subsets (CD4+/Treg/CD8+) and sorted SARS-CoV-2-responsive or tetramer+ T cells had not yet been sequenced, with those experiments still ongoing. Prospective validation of the reported TCR clusters was stated to be required before clinical use.

A note on this clonotype: The antigen this receptor binds is unknown. It has no much larger one-base neighbor in the sample; base qualities were not kept.

TRB repertoires were amplified from around 230-520 ng of genomic DNA extracted from blood. Deletion took 7 bases off V and 4 bases off J, with a span of 10 bases between the germline ends. CDR1 and CDR2 (MNHEY, SVGEGT) derive from the germline V gene. The CDR3 numbers 12 residues from cysteine through phenylalanine. Just the 36-base CDR3 DNA is kept, in frame starting at base 1. These reads were obtained on an Illumina MiSeq. Multiplex PCR with BIOMED2 TRB-A/B primer pools was used to amplify TRB rearrangements. Illumina-compatible adapters and 7-nucleotide sample barcodes were attached to the amplicons in two consecutive PCRs. Phusion HS II polymerase was used for all library PCRs. The amplicons were purified from gel with the NucleoSpin Gel and PCR Clean-up kit, measured on Qubit, and then pooled at roughly 4 nM. Before Illumina next-generation sequencing, the quality of the amplicon pool was assessed on an Agilent 2100 Bioanalyzer. Per the authors' processing: Annotation of TRB rearrangements was done in MiXCR 3.0.8 with the default MiXCR reference library. Non-productive reads and sequences with fewer than 2 reads were removed, and every unique CDR3 nucleotide sequence was treated as one clone. R 3.5.1 was used to calculate clonality, diversity, richness and V-J gene usage. GLIPH2 was used to cluster TCRs based on CDR3 similarity, and OLGA was used to calculate the generation probabilities. GLIPH2 clusters were kept only if they contained at least four unique TCR clonotypes found in at least three individuals. TCRdb reran the public reads through fastp at Q25 and MiXCR, keeping productive beta chains. For every CDR3 protein sequence, its rows merge into one entry that carries the most common genes and DNA. TCRdb's processing, not the authors' own work, is the source of the V and J calls. The sample has 7,000 or so distinct CDR3 sequences on record, roughly 34% of them singletons. Roughly 25% of the sample belongs to the ten largest clones.

The sequence is built from TRBV6-2 or TRBV6-3 and TRBJ1-1; no confident D gene assignment can be made. The material sequenced was blood. The receptor was isolated from a human donor who had recovered from COVID-19. The bases read TGTGCCAGCACCAGGAGTTCCACTGAAGCTTTCTTT. It translates as CASTRSSTEAFF.